Detailed here is one T cell receptor (beta chain). This clonotype occurred a few times. This receptor's antigen is unknown. It has no much larger one-base neighbor in the sample; base qualities were not kept. This entry is derived from a study of response to subunit inactivated influenza vaccine (dated by TCRdb to the late 2010s). For the study in its entirety: To follow how T cells responded to a trivalent subunit inactivated influenza vaccine, the researchers relied on deep quantitative profiling of the T cell receptor repertoire. The paper's findings and limits, for the study overall: According to the authors, only a limited number of new T cells may be recruited by each seasonal influenza vaccination.

Based on the germline V gene, the CDR1 and CDR2 sequences are MNHNS and SASEGT. From the cysteine through the phenylalanine, the CDR3 covers 17 amino acids. Of all the DNA, just the CDR3 is kept, 51 bases in frame from base 1. Germline trimming: 0 bases from V, 3 bases from J; junction bases outside gene matches: 9. Library prep was done by RT-PCR. Sequencing relied on an Illumina HiSeq 2500. TCRdb trimmed public reads at Q25 via fastp, called clones via MiXCR and kept in-frame beta chains. Rows matching on CDR3 protein sequence are summarized as one entry with the most common DNA and genes. Within this sample are roughly 190,000 distinct CDR3 sequences, with under 15% of them counted one time only. Of the sample, 26% is held by the ten largest clones.

This TCR came from a man over 45 who received an inactivated influenza vaccine. Donor details come from another sample of the same person, matched by shared clones. The sequence links TRBV6-1 to TRBJ2-7; the central 9 bases match TRBD1. Sequencing used CD8+ T cells sorted from PBMCs, obtained 4 to 6 days after vaccination. The DNA sequence is TGTGCCAGCAGTGAAGCCATTCTGACAGGGGGTTACTACGAGCAGTACTTC. Its amino acids are CASSEAILTGGYYEQYF.